These 26 T cell receptor beta chains originate from one sample sequenced in a study of control samples from healthy donors and cancer patients (dated by TCRdb to the early 2020s). Library preparation was by the immunoSEQ multiplex PCR assay. The table was pulled from immuneACCESS by TCRdb, which kept in-frame rearrangements only. Such tables lose some clones; where checked, under half of the loss comes from unresolved V genes, and the rest has no known cause. This sample has some 150,000 clones in its table, and about 93% of those were observed once. The ten largest clonotypes hold roughly 4.3% of the sample. The source material was blood. All receptors derive from an older woman in good health.

The J gene is TRBJ2-3, the V gene TRBV11-2; 8 positions match TRBD2. The J segment lost 0 bases and the V segment lost 5 bases, leaving 10 bases of the junction unmatched. Germline CDR1 SGHAT, CDR2 FQNNGV. This CDR3 has 17 amino acids. In DNA, the CDR3 is TGTGCCAGCAGCGCCGCCGGGACTAGGAGAAGCACAGATACGCAGTATTTT. It encodes CASSAAGTRRSTDTQYF.

This rearrangement joins TRBV6-5 to TRBJ1-3, with D possibly TRBD1 on 5 matching bases. CDR1 is MNHEY and CDR2 is SVGAGI in the germline V gene. V was pared by 7 bases and J by 4 bases, with 17 bases between. This CDR3 comprises 15 residues. The CDR3 DNA reads TGTGCCAGCATTCCAACAGGCGGCTCGGGAAACACCATATATTTT. It is translated as CASIPTGGSGNTIYF.

V and J are TRBV4-1 and TRBJ1-2; 7 bases are shared with TRBD1. Trimming removed 0 bases from V and 0 bases from J; junction bases left unmatched: 7. There are 17 residues in the CDR3. Germline V CDR1 and CDR2: MGHRA, YSYEKL. The CDR3 region has the DNA TGCGCCAGCAGCCAAGAAGACAGGGCCACCACTAACTATGGCTACACCTTC. Its translation is CASSQEDRATTNYGYTF.

The chain combines TRBV2 with TRBJ2-7; the D gene is possibly TRBD1 (5 bases). The CDR3 is made up of 14 amino acids. V lost 1 base to trimming and J lost 2 bases, with 9 bases between them. The V gene's germline CDR1 is SNHLY and CDR2 FYNNEI. The CDR3 DNA sequence: TGTGCCAGCAGTGAAGGGACATTCCCCTACGAGCAGTACTTC. Its protein is CASSEGTFPYEQYF.

CDR3 residues: CASSRIGGNTIYF. CDR3 nucleotides: TGTGCCAGCAGCCGGATCGGAGGAAACACCATATATTTT. The V and J genes are TRBV9 and TRBJ1-3, with D unresolved. Trimming took 4 bases from V and 4 from J, leaving 9 bases between them. Germline CDR1 SGDLS, CDR2 YYNGEE. There are 13 residues in the CDR3.

This chain links TRBV7-8 with TRBJ1-2; no definite D call. Between the trimmed V and J ends, which lost 0 bases and 11 bases, there was a span of 16 bases. The length of the CDR3 is 14 residues. CDR1 SGHVS and CDR2 FQNEAQ come from the germline V gene. The CDR3 loop is CASSLATASLEYTF. The DNA of the CDR3 is TGTGCCAGCAGCTTAGCAACGGCCTCTTTGGAATACACCTTC.

This clone was counted a few times. The genes are TRBV7-2 and TRBJ1-2, with D perhaps matching TRBD1 (6 bases). In germline, CDR1 is SGHTA, CDR2 FQGNSA. There are 14 residues in the CDR3. V dropped 4 bases and J dropped 4 bases, with 13 bases sitting between them. The chain's CDR3 is CASSSSRGFYGYTF. The CDR3 nucleotides read TGTGCCAGCAGCTCATCCAGGGGATTCTATGGCTACACCTTC.

The chain recombines TRBV7-2 with TRBJ2-7; possibly TRBD2 for D (7 bases). Trimming pared 1 base from V and 3 bases from J, leaving 13 bases between. CDR1 is SGHTA and CDR2 is FQGNSA in the germline V gene. The CDR3 consists of 15 residues. This CDR3 is CASSLGAGDYYEQYF. The CDR3 DNA follows: TGTGCCAGCAGCTTAGGGGCAGGGGACTACTACGAGCAGTACTTC.

This chain links TRBV7-2 with TRBJ1-2; maybe TRBD1 (5 bases). Trimming left V 7 bases short and J 1 base short, with 13 bases between. The CDR3 is 14 amino acids. Germline CDR1 SGHTA, CDR2 FQGNSA. CDR3 nucleotide sequence: TGTGCCAGCAACGGGGGGATGGGTAACTATGGCTACACCTTC. Translating it yields CASNGGMGNYGYTF.

This clone was observed a single time. J is TRBJ2-3 and V is TRBV2, with D perhaps matching TRBD2 (6 bases). The CDR3 is 13 residues long. V lost 9 bases to trimming and J lost 0 bases, with 10 bases between them. Per germline, CDR1 SNHLY and CDR2 FYNNEI. CDR3 region: CARERASTDTQYF. In DNA, the CDR3 is TGTGCCAGGGAGCGGGCTAGCACAGATACGCAGTATTTT.

The rearrangement uses TRBV4-3 and TRBJ2-1; D remains unclear. The CDR3 is made up of 16 amino acids. Germline CDR1 LGHNA, CDR2 YSLEER. V gave up 4 bases and J gave up 0 bases, with 13 bases separating them. CDR3 nucleotides: TGCGCCAGCAGCCGTCGCGGTACAAGCTCCTACAATGAGCAGTTCTTC. Translating gives CASSRRGTSSYNEQFF.

The chain joins TRBV13 to TRBJ2-3; TRBD2 is a possible D gene (7 bases). There are 14 residues in the CDR3. The V gene's germline CDR1 is PRHDT and CDR2 FYEKMQ (reference sequence). Trimming removed 7 bases from V and 2 bases from J, with 13 bases in between. The CDR3 is CASTAGANTDTQYF. The CDR3 region has the DNA TGTGCCAGCACGGCGGGGGCAAACACAGATACGCAGTATTTT. Full variable domain (rest looked up from reference TRBV13 and TRBJ2-3): AAGVIQSPRHLIKEKRETATLKCYPIPRHDTVYWYQQGPGQDPQFLISFYEKMQSDKGSIPDRFSAQQFSDYHSELNMSSLELGDSALYFCASTAGANTDTQYFGPGTRLTVL.

CDR3 sequence: CASSPYMISYEQYF. The CDR3 nucleotides are TGCGCCAGCAGTCCCTACATGATCTCCTACGAGCAGTACTTC. This chain joins TRBV5-1 and TRBJ2-7; D gene unclear. Trimming removed 5 bases from V and 0 bases from J, with 12 bases in between. The germline CDR1 and CDR2 sequences are SGHRS and YFSETQ. The CDR3 has 14 amino acids.

The chain combines TRBV6-5 with TRBJ1-5; D gene ambiguous. CDR3 length equals 14 residues. Trimming removed 7 bases from V and 7 bases from J, with 17 bases in between. Germline CDR1 and CDR2: MNHEY and SVGAGI. The CDR3 reads CASIKIGSGQPQHF. In DNA form, the CDR3 reads TGTGCCAGCATCAAAATCGGCTCCGGGCAGCCCCAGCATTTT.

J is TRBJ1-3 and V is TRBV21-1. TRBV21-1 constitutes a pseudogene. This CDR3 is 21 amino acids long. CDR3 sequence: CASSKKRDFTVRAEAGNTIYF. The DNA for the CDR3 is TGTGCCAGCAGCAAAAAGAGGGACTTCACAGTTAGGGCTGAAGCTGGAAACACCATATATTTT.

The genes are TRBV13 and TRBJ1-1; a weak D match, TRBD1 (5 bases). This CDR3 region has 15 residues. Germline CDR1 PRHDT, CDR2 FYEKMQ (reference sequence). V dropped 1 base and J dropped 4 bases, with 13 bases sitting between them. CDR3 coding DNA: TGTGCCAGCAGCTTAGAGAAGGGGCGGGGCACTGAAGCTTTCTTT. Amino acid sequence: CASSLEKGRGTEAFF.

The V and J genes are TRBV12-3 or TRBV12-4 and TRBJ1-1; 7 bases align to TRBD1. Trimming at V came to 6 bases and at J to 0 bases, leaving 1 base not matched to a gene. The CDR3 has 13 amino acids. CDR3: CASSGQVNTEAFF. CDR3 sequence (DNA): TGTGCCAGCAGCGGACAGGTGAACACTGAAGCTTTCTTT.

The genes are TRBV2 and TRBJ1-3; TRBD1 matches at 7 bases. V lost 8 bases, J lost 0 bases, and 4 bases stayed unmatched. Per the germline V gene, CDR1 is SNHLY and CDR2 is FYNNEI. The CDR3 loop spans 14 amino acids. The CDR3 protein is CASRQGLSGNTIYF. CDR3 coding DNA: TGTGCCAGCCGACAGGGCCTCTCTGGAAACACCATATATTTT.

The genes are TRBV4-1 and TRBJ2-2, with 8 nucleotides matching TRBD1. V gave up 1 base and J gave up 1 base; unmatched junction bases: 8. Germline CDR1 reads MGHRA; CDR2 reads YSYEKL. The length of the CDR3 is 18 residues. The CDR3 region is CASSQGPPGQENTGELFF. For the CDR3, the DNA is TGCGCCAGCAGCCAAGGTCCTCCGGGACAGGAGAACACCGGGGAGCTGTTTTTT.

The chain combines TRBV5-1 with TRBJ2-1; 10 positions agree with TRBD2. Germline CDR1 is SGHRS and CDR2 is YFSETQ. With 1 base clipped from V and 0 bases from J, the junction kept 13 bases outside the gene matches. CDR3 length equals 20 residues. The CDR3 region has the DNA TGCGCCAGCAGCTTGCAGCTTAGCGGGGGGCCAGGTAGCTCCTACAATGAGCAGTTCTTC. As protein: CASSLQLSGGPGSSYNEQFF.

The chain recombines TRBV12-5 with TRBJ2-1; TRBD1 matches 8 bases. Looked up from germline, CDR1 is LGHNT and CDR2 is FRNRAP. This CDR3 has 14 amino acids. V shed 1 base and J 7 bases; nucleotides not matched to a gene: 3. CDR3 coding DNA: TGTGCTAGTGGTTTGGGGACAGGGCGAAATGAGCAGTTCTTC. Its translation: CASGLGTGRNEQFF.

The genes are TRBV5-4 and TRBJ2-3; no definite D call. CDR1 and CDR2 from the germline V gene are SGHNT and YYREEE (reference sequence). V was trimmed by 4 bases and J by 4 bases, leaving 7 bases between them. The CDR3 covers 12 residues. As DNA, the CDR3 is TGTGCCAGCAGCCCCAGCCCAGATACGCAGTATTTT. Its protein is CASSPSPDTQYF.

The rearrangement uses TRBV5-4 and TRBJ2-1; 10 nucleotides match TRBD1. Germline assignment: CDR1 SGHNT and CDR2 YYREEE (reference sequence). The J segment lost 6 bases and the V segment lost 3 bases, leaving 6 bases of the junction unmatched. The CDR3 consists of 15 residues. The CDR3 DNA is TGTGCCAGCAGCTCCGGGACAGGGGTTGGCAATGAGCAGTTCTTC. This encodes CASSSGTGVGNEQFF. Variable domain in full (rest from reference TRBV5-4 and TRBJ2-1): ETGVTQSPTHLIKTRGQQVTLRCSSQSGHNTVSWYQQALGQGPQFIFQYYREEENGRGNFPPRFSGLQFPNYSSELNVNALELDDSALYLCASSSGTGVGNEQFFGPGTRLTVL.

CDR3 protein: CASSIILAGGPDTQYF. CDR3 coding DNA: TGTGCCAGCAGTATAATCCTAGCGGGGGGGCCAGATACGCAGTATTTT. V and J are TRBV27 and TRBJ2-3; TRBD2 matches at 12 bases. The V gene end was trimmed by 5 bases and the J gene end by 4 bases; junction bases not matched to a gene: 7. This CDR3 spans 16 amino acids. Germline-derived CDR1 and CDR2 are MNHEY and SMNVEV (reference sequence).

This clone was found once. The chain is built from TRBV27 and TRBJ1-1, with D uncertain. The CDR3 covers 13 residues. With 5 bases removed from V and 5 bases from J, the gap between germline ends came to 12 bases. From germline, CDR1 is MNHEY and CDR2 SMNVEV (reference sequence). The CDR3 here is CASSPALGTEAFF. For the CDR3, the DNA is TGTGCCAGCAGTCCGGCCCTTGGGACTGAAGCTTTCTTT.

Comments on this clone: A read error may produce the germline difference seen at one junction end. The rearrangement links TRBV6-6 to TRBJ1-2; unclear D gene. The CDR3 has 11 residues. Per the germline V gene, CDR1 is MNHNY and CDR2 is SVGAGI (reference sequence). CDR3 DNA: TGTGCCAGCAGTTACGTCACCGGCTGCACCTTC. As protein: CASSYVTGCTF.